These T cell receptor beta chains were read from a single sample in a study of blood T cell repertoires in COVID-19. Repertoires were generated with immunoSEQ multiplex PCR, while TCRdb's copy carries only in-frame clones and drops some. The table includes about 140,000 clones, about nine tenths detected once. Sequences were obtained from peripheral blood. All receptors come from a human donor in a cohort sampled during active COVID-19. Each CDR3 is given with its conserved first and last residue. The D gene is left open where the match is weak. Where a row states a size, it is once, few, many or the class of an expanded clone; other rows omit it.

>-|TRBV7-8|-|TRBJ1-3
CASSSLRVVQGKRSSGNTIYF
TGTGCCAGCAGCTCGCTACGGGTGGTGCAGGGTAAACGGTCCTCTGGAAACACCATATATTTT
>-|TRBV6-4|-|TRBJ2-7
CASSDPGLAEQYF
TGTGCCAGCAGTGATCCAGGGCTCGCCGAGCAGTACTTC
>-|TRBV27|-|TRBJ2-5
CASSLFHEGETQYF
TGTGCCAGCAGTTTATTCCATGAGGGAGAGACCCAGTACTTC
>-|TRBV4-1|-|TRBJ1-1
CASSQDQGTEAFF
TGCGCCAGCAGCCAAGATCAGGGAACTGAAGCTTTCTTT
>-|TRBV2|-|TRBJ1-2
CASSEAGGIYGYTF
TGTGCCAGCAGTGAAGCTGGCGGGATATATGGCTACACCTTC
>-|TRBV11-1|TRBD1|TRBJ1-2
CASSLGGGGGYTF
TGTGCCAGCAGCTTAGGAGGGGGCGGAGGCTACACCTTC
>-|TRBV5-1|-|TRBJ2-7
CASSLVPLSSYEQYF
TGCGCCAGCAGCTTGGTGCCTCTCAGCTCCTACGAGCAGTACTTC
>-|TRBV5-4|-|TRBJ2-2
CASSLGGLRSGELFF
TGTGCCAGCAGCTTGGGAGGTCTTCGGTCCGGGGAGCTGTTTTTT
>-|TRBV5-8|TRBD1|TRBJ2-1
CAISEQGAGNEQFF
TGTGCCATTAGTGAGCAGGGGGCGGGGAATGAGCAGTTCTTC
>-|TRBV27|-|TRBJ1-2
CASSLSVANYGYTF
TGTGCCAGCAGTTTATCGGTAGCTAACTATGGCTACACCTTC
>-|TRBV5-8|-|TRBJ2-5
CASSPREIQYQETQYF
TGTGCCAGCAGCCCGCGTGAGATACAGTACCAAGAGACCCAGTACTTC
>-|TRBV18|-|TRBJ1-1
CASSPPPGRGTEAFF
TGTGCCAGCTCACCCCCACCGGGCAGGGGCACTGAAGCTTTCTTT
>-|TRBV5-1|-|TRBJ2-2
CASSPTWTGELFF
TGCGCCAGCAGCCCGACTTGGACCGGGGAGCTGTTTTTT
>-|TRBV3-1/TRBV3-2|TRBD1|TRBJ1-2
CASSSTGFDGYTF
TGTGCCAGCAGCTCGACAGGGTTTGATGGCTACACCTTC
>-|TRBV9|-|TRBJ2-1
CASSPGFGLVGRQFF
TGTGCCAGCAGCCCGGGATTCGGGCTAGTGGGCAGGCAGTTCTTC
>-|TRBV7-6|-|TRBJ2-7
CASSLGARGQVTYEQYF
TGTGCCAGCAGCTTAGGGGCTCGTGGGCAGGTTACCTACGAGCAGTACTTC
>-|TRBV6-6|-|TRBJ2-5
CASSTTLGGRETQYF
TGTGCCAGCAGTACCACATTGGGGGGGCGAGAGACCCAGTACTTC
>-|TRBV19|-|TRBJ2-7
CASSIGSLTSYEQYF
TGTGCCAGTAGTATAGGCTCACTTACCTCCTACGAGCAGTACTTC
>-|TRBV5-8|-|TRBJ2-5
CARSQGQETQYF
TGTGCCAGGTCTCAGGGACAAGAGACCCAGTACTTC
>-|TRBV6-2/TRBV6-3|-|TRBJ1-4
CASSPGQPLWTNEKLFF
TGTGCCAGCAGCCCCGGACAGCCCTTATGGACTAATGAAAAACTGTTTTTT
>-|TRBV29-1|TRBD1|TRBJ2-7
CSVDGQGAYEQYF
TGCAGCGTTGATGGACAGGGGGCGTACGAGCAGTACTTC
>-|TRBV19|-|TRBJ1-3
CASSIAAGAGNTIYF
TGTGCCAGTAGTATCGCGGCAGGGGCTGGAAACACCATATATTTT
>-|TRBV4-1|TRBD1|TRBJ1-5
CASSRGQGTQPQHF
TGCGCCAGCAGCCGAGGACAGGGGACCCAGCCCCAGCATTTT
>medium-sized|TRBV6-4|TRBD2|TRBJ2-7
CASSVRAGAAYEQYF
TGTGCCAGCAGTGTCCGAGCGGGGGCCGCCTACGAGCAGTACTTC
>-|TRBV10-1|TRBD2|TRBJ2-1
CASSESGGGAREQFF
TGCGCCAGCAGTGAGTCCGGCGGGGGGGCACGTGAGCAGTTCTTC
>-|TRBV19|-|TRBJ1-6
CASSTRVDNSPLHF
TGTGCCAGTAGTACCAGGGTTGATAATTCACCCCTCCACTTT
>-|TRBV30|TRBD1|TRBJ1-2
CAWSGSGTGYGYTF
TGTGCCTGGAGTGGATCCGGGACAGGCTATGGCTACACCTTC
>-|TRBV5-8|-|TRBJ2-3
CASSLAAGRSTDTQYF
TGTGCCAGCAGCTTGGCGGCGGGTCGGAGCACAGATACGCAGTATTTT
>-|TRBV4-1|TRBD2|TRBJ2-7
CASSQDSRGAYEQYF
TGCGCCAGCAGCCAAGACTCTCGGGGGGCCTACGAGCAGTACTTC